Following are 24 T cell receptor beta chains from one sample sequenced in a study of T cell changes during pregnancy in multiple sclerosis. TCRdb keeps only in-frame clones here, not all; method: immunoSEQ multiplex PCR. In the table there are around 20,000 clones, about 85% of which are singletons. The sequencing used CD8+ T cells from peripheral blood mononuclear cells, collected in the first trimester of pregnancy. All receptors come from a female donor in good health, enrolled as a control in a pregnancy study.

V and J are TRBV19 and TRBJ1-2; maybe TRBD1 (6 bases). The V end was cut by 2 bases, the J end by 4 bases, with 14 bases between. CDR1 is LNHDA and CDR2 is SQIVND in the germline V gene (reference sequence). The CDR3 is made up of 15 amino acids. CDR3 bases: TGTGCCAGTAGTATACCCCCACAGGGCACCTATGGCTACACCTTC. Its translation is CASSIPPQGTYGYTF.

The chain joins TRBV6-4 to TRBJ2-2; 8 positions match TRBD1. Per the germline V gene, CDR1 is MRHNA and CDR2 is SNTAGT. The CDR3 sequence is 14 residues long. V gave up 6 bases and J gave up 7 bases; unmatched junction bases: 7. CDR3 residues: CASSVGQEDGELFF. Here the CDR3 DNA reads TGTGCCAGCAGCGTGGGACAGGAGGACGGGGAGCTGTTTTTT.

The V and J genes are TRBV6-5 and TRBJ1-1; no clear D gene. Germline CDR1 reads MNHEY; CDR2 reads SVGAGI. The CDR3 spans 12 residues. V lost 5 bases and J lost 6, with 10 bases in between. CDR3 in amino acids: CASSRSEAEAFF. In nucleotides, the CDR3 is TGTGCCAGCAGTCGATCAGAGGCTGAAGCTTTCTTT.

The V gene is TRBV4-2, the J gene TRBJ1-2; D is perhaps TRBD1 (6 bases). Looked up from germline, CDR1 is LGHNA and CDR2 is YNFKEQ. Trimming removed 0 bases from V and 3 bases from J, with 11 bases in between. This CDR3 contains 15 residues. The CDR3 spells CASSQEGQGHYGYTF. The CDR3, as DNA: TGTGCCAGCAGCCAAGAGGGGCAGGGGCACTATGGCTACACCTTC.

The J gene is TRBJ2-3, the V gene TRBV5-1; 11 bases agree with TRBD1. The trim removed 2 bases at V and 3 bases at J, leaving 5 bases unmatched. Germline V lookup: CDR1 SGHRS, CDR2 YFSETQ. CDR3 size: 16 residues. CDR3 region: CASSLPGQGVTDTQYF. In DNA form, the CDR3 reads TGCGCCAGCAGCTTACCGGGACAGGGGGTGACAGATACGCAGTATTTT.

This clone was counted a single time. The V call is TRBV18, the J call TRBJ1-3; no clear D gene. The ends were cut back, 5 bases at V and 4 bases at J, with 15 bases in the middle. The CDR3 totals 15 residues. Looked up from germline, CDR1 is KGHSH and CDR2 is LQKENI. DNA of the CDR3: TGTGCCAGCTCAGGCTCCGCGGAGCGGGGAAACACCATATATTTT. It is translated as CASSGSAERGNTIYF. The full variable domain, completed using reference TRBV18 and TRBJ1-3, is NAGVMQNPRHLVRRRGQEARLRCSPMKGHSHVYWYRQLPEEGLKFMVYLQKENIIDESGMPKERFSAEFPKEGPSILRIQQVVRGDSAAYFCASSGSAERGNTIYFGEGSWLTVV.

The chain combines TRBV9 with TRBJ2-7; D ambiguous. Trimming took off 0 bases at V and 3 bases at J, with 10 bases between the two ends. The germline CDR1 and CDR2 sequences are SGDLS and YYNGEE. The CDR3 spans 14 residues. CDR3 DNA: TGTGCCAGCAGCGTAGGACCAGGCAGCTACGAGCAGTACTTC. The encoded protein is CASSVGPGSYEQYF. Supplemented by reference TRBV9 and TRBJ2-7, the full variable domain reads DSGVTQTPKHLITATGQRVTLRCSPRSGDLSVYWYQQSLDQGLQFLIQYYNGEERAKGNILERFSAQQFPDLHSELNLSSLELGDSALYFCASSVGPGSYEQYFGPGTRLTVT.

This clone was observed a few times. This chain links TRBV28 with TRBJ2-7; D is perhaps TRBD2 (5 bases). CDR1 is MDHEN, CDR2 SYDVKM, per germline. The V and J ends lost 4 bases and 0 bases respectively, with 10 bases between them. The CDR3 totals 14 residues. The CDR3 DNA follows: TGTGCCAGCAGTTCGCTGGGGAGCTCCTACGAGCAGTACTTC. Its protein is CASSSLGSSYEQYF.

The chain has TRBV28 and TRBJ2-7; D may be TRBD1 (5 bases). The CDR3 is 14 amino acids. Germline CDR1 reads MDHEN; CDR2 reads SYDVKM. V shed 6 bases and J shed 0 bases, with 12 bases lying between them. CDR3 in amino acids: CASRPDRISYEQYF. The CDR3 region has the DNA TGTGCCAGCAGGCCTGACAGAATCTCCTACGAGCAGTACTTC.

V and J are TRBV6-6 and TRBJ1-2; D is uncertain. Germline CDR1 reads MNHNY; CDR2 reads SVGAGI (reference sequence). The CDR3 totals 12 residues. The ends were cut back, 10 bases at V and 2 bases at J, with 11 bases in the middle. The CDR3 sequence is CANFVRNYGYTF. DNA for the CDR3: TGTGCCAACTTCGTGCGGAACTATGGCTACACCTTC.

The rearrangement links TRBV4-2 to TRBJ2-3, with TRBD1 matching over 9 bases. V lost 0 bases, J lost 3 bases, and 7 bases stayed unmatched. There are 17 residues in the CDR3. Per the germline V gene, CDR1 is LGHNA and CDR2 is YNFKEQ. The CDR3 region is CASSQDGTGKGTDTQYF. DNA for the CDR3: TGTGCCAGCAGCCAAGATGGGACAGGGAAAGGTACAGATACGCAGTATTTT.

The genes are TRBV5-1 and TRBJ2-7; D possibly corresponds to TRBD1 (6 bases). Deletions cut 6 bases from V and 6 bases from J, with 16 bases between. The germline V gene encodes CDR1 SGHRS and CDR2 YFSETQ. The CDR3 runs 13 residues. Here the CDR3 DNA reads TGCGCCAGCACCCTGTTGACAGGCCCCGAGCAGTACTTC. Translating it yields CASTLLTGPEQYF.

The chain is built from TRBV7-9 and TRBJ1-2; 7 bases fit TRBD1. CDR1 and CDR2 from the germline V gene are SEHNR and FQNEAQ (reference sequence). This CDR3 contains 15 residues. Germline trimming cut 6 bases from V and 2 bases from J; bases unmatched to any gene: 9. CDR3 in amino acids: CASRSDRVGNYGYTF. The CDR3 DNA follows: TGTGCCAGCAGATCAGACAGGGTAGGGAACTATGGCTACACCTTC.

The chain uses TRBV14 and TRBJ2-7; 10 bases are shared with TRBD1. The germline gives CDR1 SGHDN, CDR2 FVKESK. This CDR3 comprises 15 residues. J gave up 6 bases and V 4 bases, and 9 bases lay outside the gene matches. CDR3 nucleotide sequence: TGTGCCAGCAGCCCCGGTCCCGGGACAGGGGCCGAGCAGTACTTC. This codes for CASSPGPGTGAEQYF. Together with reference TRBV14 and TRBJ2-7, the CDR3 gives the full variable domain: EAGVTQFPSHSVIEKGQTVTLRCDPISGHDNLYWYRRVMGKEIKFLLHFVKESKQDESGMPNNRFLAERTGGTYSTLKVQPAELEDSGVYFCASSPGPGTGAEQYFGPGTRLTVT.

The chain combines TRBV28 with TRBJ2-5; D perhaps matches TRBD2 (6 bases). This CDR3 comprises 16 residues. The germline V gene encodes CDR1 MDHEN and CDR2 SYDVKM. With 6 bases removed from V and 4 bases from J, the gap between germline ends came to 21 bases. The CDR3 bases are TGTGCCAGCAGATATTTTGGGGGGACTGCGGGAGAGACCCAGTACTTC. Protein: CASRYFGGTAGETQYF.

The chain couples TRBV6-5 to TRBJ2-3; TRBD2 matches 8 bases. Germline assignment: CDR1 MNHEY and CDR2 SVGAGI. The V gene end was trimmed by 7 bases and the J gene end by 3 bases; junction bases not matched to a gene: 9. This CDR3 has 15 amino acids. Here the CDR3 DNA reads TGTGCCAGCACCGAAACGGGGGGGCCAACAGATACGCAGTATTTT. Its protein product is CASTETGGPTDTQYF.

This rearrangement joins TRBV9 to TRBJ1-2, with D maybe TRBD1 (6 bases). Germline CDR1 and CDR2: SGDLS and YYNGEE. V dropped 2 bases and J dropped 0 bases, with 14 bases sitting between them. This CDR3 is 16 amino acids long. CDR3 loop: CASSVGTGTSNYGYTF. CDR3 nucleotides: TGTGCCAGCAGCGTTGGTACAGGGACCTCTAACTATGGCTACACCTTC.

This chain joins TRBV6-6 and TRBJ2-1; D is uncertain. Germline values: CDR1 MNHNY, CDR2 SVGAGI (reference sequence). This CDR3 has 12 residues. V was trimmed by 0 bases and J by 8 bases, leaving 5 bases between them. The CDR3 reads CASSYSSYEQFF. For the CDR3, the DNA is TGTGCCAGCAGTTACTCGAGCTATGAGCAGTTCTTC.

The chain employs TRBV7-9 and TRBJ1-1, with D hard to call. CDR1 and CDR2 (germline): SEHNR, FQNEAQ (reference sequence). Deletions cut 2 bases from V and 4 bases from J, with 8 bases between. CDR3 size: 13 residues. This CDR3 reads CASSLSGITEAFF. The CDR3 region has the DNA TGTGCCAGCAGCTTATCGGGTATCACTGAAGCTTTCTTT.

This rearrangement joins TRBV27 to TRBJ2-7, with 8 bases matching TRBD2. This CDR3 comprises 14 residues. V gave up 5 bases and J gave up 1 base; unmatched junction bases: 4. Germline-derived CDR1 and CDR2 are MNHEY and SMNVEV (reference sequence). CDR3 amino acids: CASSHAGGSYEQYF. The CDR3 nucleotides read TGTGCCAGCAGTCACGCGGGGGGATCCTACGAGCAGTACTTC.

The rearrangement uses TRBV5-6 and TRBJ2-7; D is perhaps TRBD1 (6 bases). Trimming cost V 5 bases and J 4 bases, with 13 bases left between them. CDR3 length: 13 residues. From germline, CDR1 is SGHDT and CDR2 YYEEEE. This CDR3 reads CASRGQGTYEQYF. The DNA of the CDR3 is TGTGCCAGCAGAGGGCAGGGGACGTACGAGCAGTACTTC.

This chain uses TRBV5-1 with TRBJ1-1; tentatively, D is TRBD1 (6 bases). This CDR3 region has 14 residues. The V gene lost 0 bases and the J gene lost 8 bases, with 14 bases spanning the gap. Germline CDR1 is SGHRS and CDR2 is YFSETQ. The CDR3 DNA reads as TGCGCCAGCAGCTTGGATCGGACAGTCCTGGAAGCTTTCTTT. It specifies CASSLDRTVLEAFF.

This chain links TRBV28 with TRBJ1-5; 7 bases agree with TRBD1. The CDR3 covers 14 residues. The V gene end was trimmed by 6 bases and the J gene end by 2 bases; junction bases not matched to a gene: 4. Germline loops: CDR1 MDHEN, CDR2 SYDVKM. The CDR3 protein is CASSHTGGNQPQHF. As DNA, the CDR3 is TGTGCCAGCAGCCACACAGGGGGCAATCAGCCCCAGCATTTT.

The chain carries TRBV6-4 and TRBJ2-3; the D gene is possibly TRBD2 (6 bases). Trimming stripped 8 bases from V and 1 base from J, with 13 bases between. CDR3 length equals 14 residues. Germline-derived CDR1 and CDR2 are MRHNA and SNTAGT. The CDR3, as DNA: TGTGCCAGCTCCGGTGGGGAGGGCACAGATACGCAGTATTTT. As protein: CASSGGEGTDTQYF.